These 17 T cell receptor beta chains were all obtained from the same sample, sequenced in a study of blood T cell repertoires in COVID-19. Repertoires were generated with immunoSEQ multiplex PCR, while TCRdb's copy carries only in-frame clones and drops some. The sample records about 160,000 clones, more than 60% being singletons. Sequencing was performed on peripheral blood. These receptors were collected from an older man with acute or convalescent COVID-19.

The chain employs TRBV28 and TRBJ1-6; maybe TRBD1 (5 bases). Germline lookup yields CDR1 MDHEN and CDR2 SYDVKM. This CDR3 region has 14 residues. The ends were cut back, 5 bases at V and 9 bases at J, with 14 bases in the middle. The CDR3 here is CASSPQTRGSPLHF. DNA for the CDR3: TGTGCCAGCAGTCCACAAACAAGGGGTTCACCCCTCCACTTT. Together with reference TRBV28 and TRBJ1-6, the CDR3 gives the full variable domain: DVKVTQSSRYLVKRTGEKVFLECVQDMDHENMFWYRQDPGLGLRLIYFSYDVKMKEKGDIPEGYSVSREKKERFSLILESASTNQTSMYLCASSPQTRGSPLHFGNGTRLTVT.

The V and J genes are TRBV12-3 or TRBV12-4 and TRBJ2-1, with 7 bases matching TRBD1. The CDR3 is 13 residues long. Germline trimming cut 5 bases from V and 7 bases from J; bases unmatched to any gene: 5. Here the CDR3 DNA reads TGTGCCAGCAGTCCTACAGGGGTAAATGAGCAGTTCTTC. This codes for CASSPTGVNEQFF.

This clone was recorded only once. V is TRBV10-3 and J is TRBJ1-1; D is undetermined. The CDR3 spans 11 residues. The V end was cut by 5 bases, the J end by 6 bases, with 7 bases between. Germline V gene data show CDR1 as ENHRY and CDR2 as SYGVKD. As DNA, the CDR3 is TGTGCCATCAGTATTGAGGCTGAAGCTTTCTTT. Protein sequence: CAISIEAEAFF.

The chain couples TRBV5-1 to TRBJ2-1, with 9 bases fitting TRBD1. Trimming cost V 4 bases and J 4 bases; bases outside gene matches: 9. Germline V lookup: CDR1 SGHRS, CDR2 YFSETQ. This CDR3 has 16 amino acids. This CDR3 reads CASSPPGTGRYNEQFF. In DNA, the CDR3 is TGCGCCAGCAGCCCCCCCGGGACAGGGAGATACAATGAGCAGTTCTTC. The whole variable domain, filled in from reference TRBV5-1 and TRBJ2-1, reads KAGVTQTPRYLIKTRGQQVTLSCSPISGHRSVSWYQQTPGQGLQFLFEYFSETQRNKGNFPGRFSGRQFSNSRSEMNVSTLELGDSALYLCASSPPGTGRYNEQFFGPGTRLTVL.

The chain recombines TRBV2 with TRBJ2-2; 7 bases match TRBD2. Germline assignment: CDR1 SNHLY and CDR2 FYNNEI. The CDR3 length is 16 residues. The trim removed 4 bases at V and 4 bases at J, leaving 9 bases unmatched. For the CDR3, the DNA is TGTGCCAGCAGTGTGGGAGGGCGGTCGACCACCGGGGAGCTGTTTTTT. Translating gives CASSVGGRSTTGELFF.

The chain couples TRBV7-6 to TRBJ2-1; the match to TRBD2 covers 10 bases. The ends lost 5 bases at V and 0 bases at J; junction bases unmatched: 4. The CDR3 runs 16 residues. CDR1 and CDR2 from the germline V gene are SGHVS and FNYEAQ. Written as DNA, the CDR3 is TGTGCCAGCAGCGACACTAGCGGGGCCTCCTACAATGAGCAGTTCTTC. It translates to CASSDTSGASYNEQFF.

The chain's CDR3 is CASRLAGASSSYNEQFF. The CDR3 nucleotides are TGTGCCAGCAGACTAGCGGGCGCCTCCAGCTCCTACAATGAGCAGTTCTTC. The V and J genes are TRBV7-2 and TRBJ2-1; 9 nucleotides match TRBD2. This CDR3 has 17 residues. The V and J ends lost 6 bases and 0 bases, in that order; junction bases with no gene match: 9. Germline V gene sequence: CDR1 SGHTA, CDR2 FQGNSA.

V is TRBV6-5 and J is TRBJ2-7; 7 bases fit TRBD2. The V and J ends lost 6 bases and 2 bases, in that order; junction bases with no gene match: 4. CDR3 length: 13 residues. CDR1 is MNHEY and CDR2 is SVGAGI in the germline V gene. The CDR3 reads CASRTGLPYEQYF. The CDR3 bases are TGTGCCAGCAGGACGGGACTACCCTACGAGCAGTACTTC.

Note on this clone: At one boundary the junction diverges from the germline segment, which might be a read error. The chain links TRBV7-7 to TRBJ2-2; D is unresolved. Looked up from germline, CDR1 is SSHAT and CDR2 is FNYEAQ (reference sequence). The CDR3 spans 12 residues. The CDR3 DNA reads as TGTGCTAGCAGCCCTAGAACCGGGGAGCTGTTTTTT. It specifies CASSPRTGELFF.

V is TRBV7-8 and J is TRBJ2-2; 9 bases fit TRBD1. V was pared by 4 bases and J by 6 bases, with 9 bases of the junction left unmatched. This CDR3 comprises 16 residues. From germline, CDR1 is SGHVS and CDR2 FQNEAQ. The CDR3 is CASSSNRGPVPGELFF. DNA for the CDR3: TGTGCCAGCAGCTCGAACAGGGGGCCAGTGCCCGGGGAGCTGTTTTTT.

The rearrangement joins TRBV24-1 to TRBJ2-5, with D possibly being TRBD2 (5 bases). This CDR3 has 13 residues. The ends were cut back, 6 bases at V and 3 bases at J, with 10 bases in the middle. Germline-derived CDR1 and CDR2 are KGHDR and SFDVKD. CDR3 sequence reads: CATSREWEETQYF. In nucleotides, the CDR3 is TGTGCCACCAGTAGGGAGTGGGAAGAGACCCAGTACTTC.

The chain recombines TRBV12-5 with TRBJ2-1; 9 nucleotides align to TRBD2. The CDR3 has 17 residues. The V segment lost 2 bases and the J segment 7 bases; nucleotides outside the gene matches: 12. CDR1 is LGHNT, CDR2 FRNRAP, per germline. The CDR3 sequence: CASGLSPGLALSNEQFF. The CDR3 DNA reads as TGTGCTAGTGGTTTGTCCCCAGGACTAGCGCTCTCAAATGAGCAGTTCTTC.

V and J are TRBV11-3 and TRBJ1-4, with no clear D. The CDR3 sequence is 14 residues long. V was pared by 4 bases and J by 8 bases, with 14 bases between. Germline V CDR1 and CDR2: SGHNT, YENEEA. CDR3 DNA: TGTGCCAGCAGCTCCTACGGGGAACGAGAAAAACTGTTTTTT. It codes for CASSSYGEREKLFF.

The rearrangement links TRBV4-1 to TRBJ2-1; 10 bases map to TRBD2. The germline V gene has CDR1 MGHRA and CDR2 YSYEKL. V trimming: 3 bases; J trimming: 2 bases; junction bases outside the gene matches: 7. This CDR3 spans 17 amino acids. The DNA for the CDR3 is TGCGCCAGCAGCCAGAGTCCCGGGACTAGCGCCTACAATGAGCAGTTCTTC. The encoded protein is CASSQSPGTSAYNEQFF.

V gene TRBV28 combines with J gene TRBJ1-1; D ambiguous. Germline V lookup: CDR1 MDHEN, CDR2 SYDVKM. The CDR3 loop spans 14 amino acids. Trimming removed 6 bases from V and 9 bases from J, with 20 bases in between. CDR3 sequence (DNA): TGTGCCAGCAGACCCGGCCCTGCTGAAGCGAAAGCTTTCTTT. Translated: CASRPGPAEAKAFF.

The chain is built from TRBV19 and TRBJ1-5, with TRBD1 as a possible D gene (5 bases). The V gene's germline CDR1 is LNHDA and CDR2 SQIVND (reference sequence). Trimming stripped 7 bases from V and 1 base from J, with 11 bases between. The CDR3 covers 14 residues. The CDR3, as DNA: TGTGCCAGTACGCACGGGGGAAGCAATCAGCCCCAGCATTTT. Amino acids: CASTHGGSNQPQHF.

The gene calls are TRBV28 and TRBJ2-7; TRBD1 matches at 10 bases. J was trimmed by 4 bases and V by 4 bases; bases with no gene match: 4. CDR3 length equals 14 residues. From germline, CDR1 is MDHEN and CDR2 SYDVKM. This chain's CDR3 is CASSSTGGPYEQYF. CDR3 nucleotide sequence: TGTGCCAGCAGTTCGACAGGGGGCCCATACGAGCAGTACTTC.